The 27 T cell receptor beta chains below all came from one sample that was sequenced in a study of molecular identifiers for immune sequencing clone quantification. A single record per CDR3 protein comes from TCRdb applying MiXCR to the PCR reads. The sample shows more than 450,000 distinct CDR3 sequences, about a fifth of them seen only once. The sample consisted of naive CD8+ T cells from blood, with Jurkat cell RNA spiked in. Specified subset: FACS-sorted CD8+CD4-CCR7+CD45RA+ naive T cells. The source of these receptors is a human donor in good health. Some libraries in this study had Jurkat cell RNA spiked in.

The count of this clonotype is one. A read error is possible here, since a much larger clone lies one base away. The rearrangement joins TRBV6-2 or TRBV6-3 to TRBJ1-5; D gene unclear. V shed 0 bases and J shed 9 bases, with 6 bases lying between them. The CDR3 is made up of 12 amino acids. Germline CDR1 MNHEY, CDR2 SVGEGT. CDR3 sequence: CASSYSPRPQHF. In nucleotides, the CDR3 is TGTGCCAGCAGTTACTCACCTCGGCCCCAGCATTTT.

This clonotype has at least ten counts. This chain joins TRBV5-5 and TRBJ2-7; D remains ambiguous. This CDR3 is 12 amino acids long. V gave up 3 bases and J gave up 5 bases, with 9 bases separating them. The germline CDR1 and CDR2 sequences are SGHKS and YYEKEE (reference sequence). DNA of the CDR3: TGTGCCAGCAGCTCGGATCACCACGAGCAGTACTTC. Translated: CASSSDHHEQYF.

This clonotype was seen a single time. This sequence joins TRBV20-1 and TRBJ2-7; maybe TRBD1 (5 bases). From germline, CDR1 is DFQATT and CDR2 SNEGSKA (reference sequence). The CDR3 runs 14 residues. V lost 3 bases, J lost 4 bases, and 16 bases lay in between. CDR3 nucleotides: TGCAGTGCTAGTGAGACGCAGGGTTGGTACGAGCAGTACTTC. It translates to CSASETQGWYEQYF.

This clonotype was counted ten times or more. The V call is TRBV5-1, the J call TRBJ2-3, with D tentatively TRBD2 (6 bases). CDR1 is SGHRS, CDR2 YFSETQ, per germline. V lost 4 bases, J lost 6 bases, and 27 bases lay in between. The CDR3 is made up of 18 amino acids. Here the CDR3 DNA reads TGCGCCAGCAGCCCAGAACTTGGCGGGGTATCCTTATGGGATACGCAGTATTTT. Its translation is CASSPELGGVSLWDTQYF. Looking up the rest from reference TRBV5-1 and TRBJ2-3 gives the full variable domain: KAGVTQTPRYLIKTRGQQVTLSCSPISGHRSVSWYQQTPGQGLQFLFEYFSETQRNKGNFPGRFSGRQFSNSRSEMNVSTLELGDSALYLCASSPELGGVSLWDTQYFGPGTRLTVL.

This clonotype appeared many times. V gene TRBV6-5 combines with J gene TRBJ1-1; 9 bases match TRBD1. Germline trimming cut 0 bases from V and 4 bases from J; bases unmatched to any gene: 3. This CDR3 has 15 residues. Germline CDR1 is MNHEY and CDR2 is SVGAGI. The CDR3 spells CASSYSDRGFTEAFF. The CDR3 DNA sequence: TGTGCCAGCAGTTACTCGGACAGGGGTTTCACTGAAGCTTTCTTT.

This clonotype was detected ten times or more. The chain employs TRBV13 and TRBJ1-1; the match to TRBD1 covers 7 bases. Germline-derived CDR1 and CDR2 are PRHDT and FYEKMQ (reference sequence). Trimming took 4 bases from V and 3 from J; bases not matched to a gene: 11. CDR3 length: 16 amino acids. The DNA for the CDR3 is TGTGCCAGCAGCTACAGGGACAGATTTGAGGACACTGAAGCTTTCTTT. Protein sequence: CASSYRDRFEDTEAFF.

This clonotype was detected ten times or more. The chain is built from TRBV7-9 and TRBJ2-3, with 7 bases that match TRBD2. J was trimmed by 3 bases and V by 2 bases; bases with no gene match: 8. The CDR3 runs to 16 residues. Per the germline V gene, CDR1 is SEHNR and CDR2 is FQNEAQ (reference sequence). This chain's CDR3 is CASSLTPRLATDTQYF. The CDR3 DNA reads TGTGCCAGCAGCTTAACCCCCCGACTAGCAACAGATACGCAGTATTTT. Variable domain in full (rest from reference TRBV7-9 and TRBJ2-3): DTGVSQNPRHKITKRGQNVTFRCDPISEHNRLYWYRQTLGQGPEFLTYFQNEAQLEKSRLLSDRFSAERPKGSFSTLEIQRTEQGDSAMYLCASSLTPRLATDTQYFGPGTRLTVL.

V gene TRBV27 combines with J gene TRBJ2-7, with 7 nucleotides matching TRBD1. The CDR3 length is 16 residues. With V trimmed by 3 bases and J by 0 bases, 8 bases remained unmatched. Germline CDR1 is MNHEY and CDR2 is SMNVEV (reference sequence). CDR3 loop: CASSLGVTGSSYEQYF. The CDR3 DNA reads as TGTGCCAGCAGTTTGGGAGTGACAGGGAGCTCCTACGAGCAGTACTTC.

In its sample, this clonotype was seen a few times. The junction shows a germline mismatch at one end, possibly a read error. V and J are TRBV20-1 and TRBJ2-1, with 16 bases identical to TRBD2. This CDR3 is 16 amino acids long. CDR1 and CDR2 from the germline V gene are DFQATT and SNEGSKA (reference sequence). CDR3 nucleotides: TGCAGTGCGAGAGGGACTAGCGGGGGGGCCGTGGATGAGCAGTTCTTC. This translates into CSARGTSGGAVDEQFF.

A remark on this clonotype: One end of the junction does not line up with germline, which may come from a read error. V gene TRBV27 combines with J gene TRBJ1-5; the match to TRBD1 covers 9 bases. The CDR3 runs 14 residues. Germline CDR1 MNHEY, CDR2 SMNVEV (reference sequence). In DNA form, the CDR3 reads TGTGCCGGCAGTTTATACAGGGGGCTATGGCCCCAGCATTTT. Translation: CAGSLYRGLWPQHF.

This clonotype has ten or more counts. The gene calls are TRBV11-2 and TRBJ2-7; TRBD2 is a possible D gene (5 bases). The V and J ends lost 1 base and 11 bases respectively, with 12 bases between them. The CDR3 length is 12 residues. Looked up from germline, CDR1 is SGHAT and CDR2 is FQNNGV. CDR3 DNA: TGTGCCAGCAGCTTAGTGGGTCCCGGGAAGTACTTC. Amino acid sequence: CASSLVGPGKYF. The variable domain in full, with the rest retrieved from reference TRBV11-2 and TRBJ2-7, is EAGVAQSPRYKIIEKRQSVAFWCNPISGHATLYWYQQILGQGPKLLIQFQNNGVVDDSQLPKDRFSAERLKGVDSTLKIQPAKLEDSAVYLCASSLVGPGKYFGPGTRLTVT.

This clonotype has a count of ten or more. V usage is TRBV7-9 and J usage is TRBJ2-7, with 12 nucleotides matching TRBD1. Trimming at V came to 4 bases and at J to 5 bases, leaving 3 bases not matched to a gene. The CDR3 is 14 amino acids. Per the germline V gene, CDR1 is SEHNR and CDR2 is FQNEAQ (reference sequence). CDR3 residues: CASSSGTGGDEQYF. For the CDR3, the DNA is TGTGCCAGCAGCTCCGGGACAGGGGGCGACGAGCAGTACTTC.

At least ten counts were recorded for this clonotype. The rearrangement uses TRBV4-1 and TRBJ2-2; 8 positions match TRBD2. With V trimmed by 3 bases and J by 4 bases, 10 bases remained unmatched. The length of the CDR3 is 17 residues. Germline V CDR1 and CDR2: MGHRA, YSYEKL. The CDR3 sequence is CASSQPLGLAGTGELFF. The CDR3 DNA reads as TGCGCCAGCAGCCAGCCGCTCGGACTAGCTGGCACCGGGGAGCTGTTTTTT.

The sample holds many counts of this clonotype. The chain couples TRBV14 to TRBJ2-3, with D unclear. V dropped 4 bases and J dropped 3 bases, with 8 bases sitting between them. Germline lookup yields CDR1 SGHDN and CDR2 FVKESK. The CDR3 spans 13 residues. CDR3 residues: CASSLLLTDTQYF. The DNA for the CDR3 is TGTGCCAGCAGCCTCCTTTTGACAGATACGCAGTATTTT. Complete variable domain (other parts from reference TRBV14 and TRBJ2-3): EAGVTQFPSHSVIEKGQTVTLRCDPISGHDNLYWYRRVMGKEIKFLLHFVKESKQDESGMPNNRFLAERTGGTYSTLKVQPAELEDSGVYFCASSLLLTDTQYFGPGTRLTVL.

This clonotype was counted at least ten times. This chain connects TRBV6-2 or TRBV6-3 to TRBJ2-3, with D possibly matching TRBD2 (5 bases). This CDR3 spans 14 amino acids. The V and J ends lost 5 bases and 3 bases respectively, with 12 bases between them. Looked up from germline, CDR1 is MNHEY and CDR2 is SVGEGT. In nucleotides, the CDR3 is TGTGCCAGCAGTGACTGGGAGAAGACAGATACGCAGTATTTT. Amino acid sequence: CASSDWEKTDTQYF.

This clonotype was found a few times. The chain couples TRBV4-1 to TRBJ2-7; tentatively, D is TRBD1 (5 bases). Trimming took off 1 base at V and 0 bases at J, with 10 bases between the two ends. The CDR3 spans 15 residues. In germline, CDR1 is MGHRA, CDR2 YSYEKL. The CDR3 nucleotides read TGCGCCAGCAGCCAAGCGTCGGACACCTCCTACGAGCAGTACTTC. It yields the protein CASSQASDTSYEQYF.

Notes on this clonotype: Since a much larger clone is just one base distant, this may be a read error. This rearrangement joins TRBV4-1 to TRBJ2-7; TRBD1 agrees at 7 bases. From germline, CDR1 is MGHRA and CDR2 YSYEKL. CDR3 length: 14 residues. This CDR3 is CASSQSGGSYGQYF. CDR3 in DNA: TGCGCCAGCAGCCAGTCAGGGGGTTCCTACGGGCAGTACTTC.

In its sample, this clonotype was seen many times. V gene TRBV27 combines with J gene TRBJ1-6, with D possibly TRBD1 on 5 matching bases. The CDR3 extends over 14 amino acids. V was shortened by 6 bases and J by 8 bases, with 14 bases between the two germline ends. From germline, CDR1 is MNHEY and CDR2 SMNVEV (reference sequence). DNA for the CDR3: TGTGCCAGCAGCCTGGGGACCTTCCATTCACCCCTCCACTTT. This encodes CASSLGTFHSPLHF.

This clonotype was seen a few times. DNA of the CDR3: TGTGCCAGCAGTTACGGGGTAGCGGGAGCCGGCGGGGAGCTGTTTTTT. Translated: CASSYGVAGAGGELFF. The chain couples TRBV6-5 to TRBJ2-2, with 9 bases lining up with TRBD2. The J segment lost 7 bases and the V segment lost 2 bases, leaving 8 bases of the junction unmatched. CDR3 length: 16 amino acids. Germline CDR1 MNHEY, CDR2 SVGAGI.

A word on this clonotype: This clone may be a read error of a much larger clone one base away. The V gene is TRBV7-9, the J gene TRBJ2-2, with a tentative D call TRBD1 (6 bases). The V and J ends lost 1 base and 4 bases respectively, with 10 bases between them. This CDR3 has 15 amino acids. Germline V gene lookup returns CDR1 SEHNR and CDR2 FQNEAQ (reference sequence). CDR3 residues: CASSLGQESTGELFF. CDR3 DNA sequence: TGTGCCAGCAGCTTAGGACAGGAGAGCACCGGGGAGCTGTTTTTT.

This clonotype was detected ten times or more. The rearrangement links TRBV7-2 to TRBJ2-3, with D perhaps TRBD2 (6 bases). Trimming shortened V by 5 bases and J by 0 bases, and 15 bases separated the two germline ends. This CDR3 spans 16 amino acids. CDR1 is SGHTA, CDR2 FQGNSA, per germline. The CDR3 nucleotides are TGTGCCAGCAGCCCCCCGGGACTCCAAAGCACAGATACGCAGTATTTT. Amino acids: CASSPPGLQSTDTQYF.

This clonotype occurred many times. The CDR3 sequence: CASGGGNTEAFF. CDR3 nucleotide sequence: TGTGCCTCAGGGGGCGGCAACACTGAAGCTTTCTTT. The rearrangement links TRBV6-5 to TRBJ1-1; 8 bases fit TRBD1. Germline-derived CDR1 and CDR2 are MNHEY and SVGAGI. The trim removed 11 bases at V and 2 bases at J, leaving 4 bases unmatched. The CDR3 spans 12 residues.

In this sample, this clonotype turned up a few times. The chain combines TRBV20-1 with TRBJ1-1; 8 bases map to TRBD1. The V gene's germline CDR1 is DFQATT and CDR2 SNEGSKA (reference sequence). The CDR3 length is 13 residues. V dropped 0 bases and J dropped 7; count of bases not matched to a gene: 4. CDR3 coding DNA: TGCAGTGCTAGAGAGAGGACAGGGATTGAAGCTTTCTTT. This codes for CSARERTGIEAFF.

This clonotype was seen only a few times. The V and J genes are TRBV30 and TRBJ2-7; D unclear. CDR1 GTSNPN and CDR2 SVGIG come from the germline V gene (reference sequence). This CDR3 is built from 13 residues. Between the trimmed V and J ends, which lost 0 bases and 2 bases, there was a span of 8 bases. CDR3 sequence: CAWSVREPYEQYF. DNA of the CDR3: TGTGCCTGGAGTGTACGAGAGCCCTACGAGCAGTACTTC. Together with reference TRBV30 and TRBJ2-7, the CDR3 gives the full variable domain: SQTIHQWPATLVQPVGSPLSLECTVEGTSNPNLYWYRQAAGRGLQLLFYSVGIGQISSEVPQNLSASRPQDRQFILSSKKLLLSDSGFYLCAWSVREPYEQYFGPGTRLTVT.

In this sample, this clonotype turned up a few times. The chain joins TRBV20-1 to TRBJ2-5; D is ambiguous. The CDR3 sequence is 15 residues long. Germline-derived CDR1 and CDR2 are DFQATT and SNEGSKA (reference sequence). The V end was cut by 0 bases, the J end by 2 bases, with 13 bases between. The CDR3 DNA is TGCAGTGCTAGAGATCAAAGCACAGCTCAAGAGACCCAGTACTTC. It translates to CSARDQSTAQETQYF.

This clonotype was seen only a few times. This chain joins TRBV15 and TRBJ2-3, with D tentatively TRBD1 or TRBD2 (6 bases each). This CDR3 contains 16 residues. Trimming took off 0 bases at V and 0 bases at J, with 10 bases between the two ends. Germline CDR1 LNHNV, CDR2 YYDKDF (reference sequence). The CDR3 here is CATSREKGGSTDTQYF. CDR3 DNA: TGTGCCACCAGCAGAGAGAAGGGGGGTAGCACAGATACGCAGTATTTT.

This clonotype was found a few times. This chain uses TRBV11-2 with TRBJ2-4; 11 bases match TRBD2. The CDR3 consists of 16 residues. Germline loops: CDR1 SGHAT, CDR2 FQNNGV. Trimming removed 0 bases from V and 6 bases from J; junction bases left unmatched: 4. In DNA form, the CDR3 reads TGTGCCAGCAGCTTAGATCAAACTAGCGGGGGAAACATTCAGTACTTC. It codes for CASSLDQTSGGNIQYF.